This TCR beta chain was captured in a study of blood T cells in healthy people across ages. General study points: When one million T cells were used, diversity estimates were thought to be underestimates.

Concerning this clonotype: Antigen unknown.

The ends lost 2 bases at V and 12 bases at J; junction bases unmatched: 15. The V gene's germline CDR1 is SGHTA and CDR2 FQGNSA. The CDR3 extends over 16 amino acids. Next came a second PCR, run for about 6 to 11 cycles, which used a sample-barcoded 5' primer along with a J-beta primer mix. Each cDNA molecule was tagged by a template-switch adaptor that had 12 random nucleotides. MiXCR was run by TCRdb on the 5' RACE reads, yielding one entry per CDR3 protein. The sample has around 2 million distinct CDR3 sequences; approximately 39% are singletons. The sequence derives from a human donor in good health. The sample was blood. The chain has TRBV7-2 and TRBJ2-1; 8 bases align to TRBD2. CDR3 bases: TGTGCCAGCAGCTTATTTTCGGGTGATAGCGGGGACCGGCAGTTCTTC. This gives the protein CASSLFSGDSGDRQFF.